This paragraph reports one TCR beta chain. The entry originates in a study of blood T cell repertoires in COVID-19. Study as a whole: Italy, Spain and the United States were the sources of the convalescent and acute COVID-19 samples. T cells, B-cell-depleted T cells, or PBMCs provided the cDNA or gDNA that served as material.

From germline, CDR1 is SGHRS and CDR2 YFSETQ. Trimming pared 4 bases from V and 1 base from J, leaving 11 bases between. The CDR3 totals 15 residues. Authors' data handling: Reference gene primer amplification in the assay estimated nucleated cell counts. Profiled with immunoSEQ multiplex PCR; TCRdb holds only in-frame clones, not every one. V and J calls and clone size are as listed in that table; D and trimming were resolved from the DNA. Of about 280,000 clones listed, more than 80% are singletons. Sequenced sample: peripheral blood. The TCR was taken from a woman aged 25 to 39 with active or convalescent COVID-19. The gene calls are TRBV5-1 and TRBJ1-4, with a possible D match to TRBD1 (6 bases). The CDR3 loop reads CASSPGGRTNEKLFF. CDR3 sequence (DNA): TGCGCCAGCAGCCCCGGGGGGCGAACTAATGAAAAACTGTTTTTT.